This T cell receptor beta chain was retrieved from a study of vaccination and CD4 T cells after COVID-19. Overall study context: The cells were exposed to overlapping spike peptides originating from SARS-CoV-2, HCoV-NL63, HCoV-OC43 and HCoV-229E for stimulation.

Sequencing of DNA taken from cultured CD4+ T cells relied on the Oncomine TCR Beta short-read assay. From CD4+ T cells that had been cultured, genomic DNA was extracted. One entry per CDR3 protein, called by TCRdb with MiXCR from the PCR reads. This table holds roughly 12,000 distinct CDR3 sequences, less than 80% found once. The CDR3 covers 11 residues. The germline V and J ends were trimmed by 1 base and 6 bases, with 4 bases remaining between them. Germline V gene lookup returns CDR1 SEHNR and CDR2 FQNEAQ (reference sequence). As concerns this clonotype: Its specificity is not known.

Treatment meaning: roughly 11-day PBMC culture with coronavirus spike peptide pools or control peptides (ViraFEST assay). Every positive PCR date fell between March and December 2020, earlier than the US Alpha, Beta and Delta variants. V and J are TRBV7-9 and TRBJ2-7, with D unclear. Sample: CD4+ T cells from blood, cultured in vitro, taken before SARS-CoV-2 vaccination. The receptor was derived from a human donor who had recovered from COVID-19. The CDR3 reads CASSLGVEQYF. The DNA for the CDR3 is TGTGCCAGCAGCTTAGGGGTCGAGCAGTACTTC.